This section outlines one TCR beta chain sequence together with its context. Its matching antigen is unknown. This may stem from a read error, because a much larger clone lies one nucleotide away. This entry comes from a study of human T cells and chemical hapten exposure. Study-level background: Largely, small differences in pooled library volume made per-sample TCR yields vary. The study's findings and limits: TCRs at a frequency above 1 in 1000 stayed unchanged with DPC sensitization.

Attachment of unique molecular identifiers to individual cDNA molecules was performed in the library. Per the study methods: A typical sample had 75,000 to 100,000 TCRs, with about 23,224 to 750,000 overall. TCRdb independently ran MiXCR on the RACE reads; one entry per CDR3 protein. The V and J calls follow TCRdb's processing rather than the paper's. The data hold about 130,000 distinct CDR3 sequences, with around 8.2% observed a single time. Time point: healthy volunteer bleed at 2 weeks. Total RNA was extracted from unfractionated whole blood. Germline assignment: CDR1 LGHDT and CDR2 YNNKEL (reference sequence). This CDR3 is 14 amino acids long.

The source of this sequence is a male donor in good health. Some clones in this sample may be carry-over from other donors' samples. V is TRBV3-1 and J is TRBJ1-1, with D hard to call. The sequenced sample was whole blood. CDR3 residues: CASNQVALNTEAFF. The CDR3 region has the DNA TGTGCCAGCAACCAAGTTGCCTTGAACACTGAAGCTTTCTTT.